One sample yielded the 21 T cell receptor beta chains listed below, sequenced in a study of blood T cell repertoires in COVID-19. Clones were sequenced by immunoSEQ multiplex PCR, and TCRdb holds only the in-frame ones, with some missing. The table shows a few hundred thousand clones, with around nine tenths occurring only once. Sequencing input: PBMCs or T cells enriched from blood (not recorded which). The receptors come from a woman in her fifties or sixties who had recovered from COVID-19.

The gene calls are TRBV5-1 and TRBJ2-7, with D possibly matching TRBD1 (5 bases). CDR3 length: 14 residues. Trimming shortened V by 1 base and J by 3 bases, and 11 bases separated the two germline ends. Germline values: CDR1 SGHRS, CDR2 YFSETQ. CDR3 DNA: TGCGCCAGCAGCTTGAAGACAGAAGTCTACGAGCAGTACTTC. Amino acids: CASSLKTEVYEQYF.

The gene calls are TRBV7-9 and TRBJ1-3; the D gene is possibly TRBD1 (6 bases). CDR1 and CDR2 from the germline V gene are SEHNR and FQNEAQ (reference sequence). The CDR3 runs to 16 residues. V was clipped by 3 bases and J by 0 bases, with 12 bases between them. CDR3 bases: TGTGCCAGCAGCTTCACAGGGACCTACTCTGGAAACACCATATATTTT. The encoded protein is CASSFTGTYSGNTIYF.

V and J are TRBV7-9 and TRBJ2-5, with 8 bases fitting TRBD2. Germline V gene lookup returns CDR1 SEHNR and CDR2 FQNEAQ (reference sequence). The V and J ends lost 4 bases and 1 base, in that order; junction bases with no gene match: 11. This CDR3 region has 17 residues. The CDR3 nucleotides are TGTGCCAGCAGCTCCAGGGATAGCGGGGTTAGCCAAGAGACCCAGTACTTC. This sequence encodes CASSSRDSGVSQETQYF.

The V call is TRBV30, the J call TRBJ1-6, with 8 positions matching TRBD1. V was pared by 3 bases and J by 9 bases, with 19 bases of the junction left unmatched. Germline CDR1 GTSNPN, CDR2 SVGIG (reference sequence). CDR3 size: 18 residues. The CDR3 protein is CAWSLWAPRQGAPSPLHF. For the CDR3, the DNA is TGTGCCTGGAGCCTATGGGCCCCCCGGCAGGGGGCCCCTTCACCCCTCCACTTT.

The chain has TRBV3-1 (or the pseudogene TRBV3-2) and TRBJ1-6; TRBD1 agrees at 7 bases. Trimming took 6 bases from V and 0 from J; bases not matched to a gene: 2. The CDR3 sequence is 15 residues long. The germline V gene has CDR1 LGHDT and CDR2 YNNKEL (reference sequence). CDR3 amino acids: CASSGDSSYNSPLHF. The CDR3 region has the DNA TGTGCCAGCAGTGGGGACAGCTCCTATAATTCACCCCTCCACTTT.

Written as DNA, the CDR3 is TGTGCCAGCCTTCAGGACGGAGCGGAAGAAGCTTTCTTT. It encodes CASLQDGAEEAFF. The chain has TRBV5-8 and TRBJ1-1; the D is unclear. This CDR3 spans 13 amino acids. Trimming shortened V by 7 bases and J by 8 bases, and 18 bases separated the two germline ends. The germline V gene encodes CDR1 SGHTS and CDR2 YDEGEE. The complete variable domain, with remaining parts taken from reference TRBV5-8 and TRBJ1-1, reads EAGVTQSPTHLIKTRGQQATLRCSPISGHTSVYWYQQALGLGLQFLLWYDEGEERNRGNFPPRFSGRQFPNYSSELNVNALELEDSALYLCASLQDGAEEAFFGQGTRLTVV.

This clone occurred once. The rearrangement links TRBV30 to TRBJ1-5; D unresolved. The CDR3 length is 13 residues. Trimming removed 3 bases from V and 5 bases from J, with 11 bases in between. Germline loops: CDR1 GTSNPN, CDR2 SVGIG (reference sequence). CDR3 in DNA: TGTGCCTGGAGCCTGGGAGGAGATCAGCCCCAGCATTTT. As protein: CAWSLGGDQPQHF.

The chain couples TRBV18 to TRBJ1-2, with D perhaps matching TRBD1 (6 bases). Trimming took off 1 base at V and 1 base at J, with 19 bases between the two ends. CDR1 is KGHSH, CDR2 LQKENI, per germline. This CDR3 contains 18 residues. CDR3 sequence (DNA): TGTGCCAGCTCACCACTGGCTGCAGGGGAGTACTATAACTATGGCTACACCTTC. Its protein product is CASSPLAAGEYYNYGYTF.

The CDR3 spells CASSQDLARAYNEQFF. The CDR3 coding sequence is TGTGCCAGCAGCCAAGATCTAGCGAGAGCCTACAATGAGCAGTTCTTC. V is TRBV3-1 (or the pseudogene TRBV3-2) and J is TRBJ2-1; TRBD2 is a possible D gene (6 bases). Trimming pared 0 bases from V and 2 bases from J, leaving 11 bases between. The CDR3 loop spans 16 amino acids. Per germline, CDR1 LGHDT and CDR2 YNNKEL (reference sequence).

The rearrangement links TRBV25-1 to TRBJ2-6; TRBD1 aligns across 9 bases. CDR1 and CDR2 from the germline V gene are MGHDK and SYGVNS. The CDR3 consists of 16 residues. V was pared by 6 bases and J by 0 bases, with 3 bases of the junction left unmatched. The chain's CDR3 is CASRGTGFSGANVLTF. DNA of the CDR3: TGTGCCAGCAGGGGGACAGGGTTCTCTGGGGCCAACGTCCTGACTTTC.

Written as DNA, the CDR3 is TGTGCCAGCAGCTTAATGGGCGGGGGGGCGGCCTACGAGCAGTACTTC. Translated, it gives CASSLMGGGAAYEQYF. The chain joins TRBV7-2 to TRBJ2-7, with TRBD2 identical over 9 bases. This CDR3 contains 16 residues. V trimming: 2 bases; J trimming: 2 bases; junction bases outside the gene matches: 7. Per the germline V gene, CDR1 is SGHTA and CDR2 is FQGNSA.

The V gene is TRBV7-8, the J gene TRBJ1-3; D might be TRBD1 (6 bases). V was clipped by 2 bases and J by 14 bases, with 31 bases between them. The CDR3 sequence is 18 residues long. Germline CDR1 and CDR2: SGHVS and FQNEAQ. The CDR3 DNA reads as TGTGCCAGCAGCTTATTCACCAAGGACAGCTTCTCCCCCTTACCGCTATATTTT. Protein sequence: CASSLFTKDSFSPLPLYF.

This rearrangement joins TRBV9 to TRBJ2-3; 15 bases align to TRBD2. V gave up 3 bases and J gave up 11 bases; unmatched junction bases: 7. The length of the CDR3 is 15 residues. The germline gives CDR1 SGDLS, CDR2 YYNGEE. The CDR3 region is CASSAPGLAGGRQYF. The DNA for the CDR3 is TGTGCCAGCAGCGCCCCGGGACTAGCGGGGGGCCGGCAGTATTTT.

This chain connects TRBV6-1 to TRBJ1-4; a weak D match, TRBD1 (5 bases). CDR3 length equals 13 residues. Germline V gives CDR1 MNHNS, CDR2 SASEGT. Deletions cut 3 bases from V and 6 bases from J, with 8 bases between. CDR3 nucleotide sequence: TGTGCCAGCAGTGAGCAGGGTGATGAAAAACTGTTTTTT. It specifies CASSEQGDEKLFF.

The chain joins TRBV5-1 to TRBJ2-1; tentative D call: TRBD1 (5 bases). Trimming pared 4 bases from V and 3 bases from J, leaving 11 bases between. Germline lookup yields CDR1 SGHRS and CDR2 YFSETQ. The CDR3 has 14 residues. The CDR3, as DNA: TGCGCCAGCAGCCCGGACATAAGCTACAATGAGCAGTTCTTC. Translation gives CASSPDISYNEQFF.

J is TRBJ2-7 and V is TRBV18, with D possibly matching TRBD1 (6 bases). Germline CDR1 reads KGHSH; CDR2 reads LQKENI. CDR3 length: 13 residues. Trimming shortened V by 6 bases and J by 3 bases, and 12 bases separated the two germline ends. The CDR3 loop reads CASSPRGGYEQYF. The CDR3 coding sequence is TGTGCCAGCTCCCCCAGGGGCGGCTACGAGCAGTACTTC.

J is TRBJ1-1 and V is TRBV27, with D possibly matching TRBD1 (5 bases). This CDR3 is 14 amino acids long. The V end was cut by 5 bases, the J end by 2 bases, with 12 bases between. Germline V gene lookup returns CDR1 MNHEY and CDR2 SMNVEV (reference sequence). This chain's CDR3 is CASSREGLNTEAFF. CDR3 sequence (DNA): TGTGCCAGCAGTCGCGAGGGACTTAACACTGAAGCTTTCTTT.

This clone was detected only once. This chain connects TRBV7-2 to TRBJ1-1; weak D call: TRBD1 (6 bases). This CDR3 contains 14 residues. Germline V gives CDR1 SGHTA, CDR2 FQGNSA. The ends were cut back, 2 bases at V and 2 bases at J, with 9 bases in the middle. CDR3 DNA: TGTGCCAGCAGCTTACAGGGGTCAAACACTGAAGCTTTCTTT. Protein product: CASSLQGSNTEAFF.

The CDR3 DNA sequence: TGTGCCAGCAGCGGGGGGCGGTCTGGCTACACCTTC. This codes for CASSGGRSGYTF. This chain uses TRBV28 with TRBJ1-2, with D possibly TRBD1 on 6 matching bases. CDR1 is MDHEN and CDR2 is SYDVKM in the germline V gene. CDR3 length equals 12 residues. Trimming removed 6 bases at V and 7 bases at J, with 12 bases between.

The chain combines TRBV19 with TRBJ2-2; D is unresolved. This CDR3 region has 13 residues. Trimming removed 1 base from V and 6 bases from J, with 6 bases in between. The germline gives CDR1 LNHDA, CDR2 SQIVND (reference sequence). Here the CDR3 reads CASSIGPAGELFF. CDR3 nucleotide sequence: TGTGCCAGTAGTATAGGTCCCGCCGGGGAGCTGTTTTTT. Drawing the rest from reference TRBV19 and TRBJ2-2, the complete variable domain is DGGITQSPKYLFRKEGQNVTLSCEQNLNHDAMYWYRQDPGQGLRLIYYSQIVNDFQKGDIAEGYSVSREKKESFPLTVTSAQKNPTAFYLCASSIGPAGELFFGEGSRLTVL.

The genes are TRBV29-1 and TRBJ1-2, with TRBD1 matching over 10 bases. This CDR3 spans 13 amino acids. After removal of 7 bases from V and 4 bases from J, the junction contained 6 bases not matched to a gene. The germline CDR1 and CDR2 sequences are SQVTM and ANQGSEA. CDR3: CSGWGQGTYGYTF. DNA of the CDR3: TGCAGCGGATGGGGACAGGGGACCTATGGCTACACCTTC.